These T cell receptor beta chains were read from a single sample in a study of blood T cell repertoires in COVID-19. Clones were sequenced by immunoSEQ multiplex PCR, and TCRdb holds only the in-frame ones, with some missing. The sample lists 250,000 to 300,000 clones, about 86% occurring once. Sequenced material: peripheral blood. Receptors originate from a man older than 75 with acute or convalescent COVID-19. CDR3s include the opening cysteine and the closing phenylalanine or tryptophan. D genes are given only for firm matches. Clone size is given for some rows only: seen once, a few or many times, or a class if the clone is expanded.

d_call	v_call	clone_size	j_call	cdr3_aa	cdr3_nt
TRBD1	TRBV6-5	few	TRBJ2-7	CASRGDRDEQYF	TGTGCCAGCAGGGGGGACAGGGACGAGCAGTACTTC
TRBD2	TRBV28	NA	TRBJ2-2	CASSTYLAGGRGGELFF	TGTGCCAGCAGTACTTACTTGGCGGGGGGGCGTGGCGGGGAGCTGTTTTTT
NA	TRBV23-1	NA	TRBJ1-5	CASSQSSGVRIYQPQHF	TGCGCCAGCAGTCAATCGTCAGGGGTTCGAATCTATCAGCCCCAGCATTTT
NA	TRBV18	NA	TRBJ2-2	CASSPIFGYDAGELFF	TGTGCCAGCTCACCGATATTCGGGTATGACGCCGGGGAGCTGTTTTTT
NA	TRBV4-2	NA	TRBJ1-5	CASSQEKGYSNQPQHF	TGTGCCAGCAGCCAAGAGAAGGGGTATAGCAATCAGCCCCAGCATTTT
TRBD2	TRBV7-3	NA	TRBJ2-1	CASSSQGRARYNEQFF	TGTGCCAGCAGCTCTCAAGGGAGGGCTCGCTACAATGAGCAGTTCTTC
NA	TRBV5-1	NA	TRBJ2-5	CASSDIGLYQETQYF	TGCGCCAGCAGCGATATAGGACTGTATCAAGAGACCCAGTACTTC
NA	TRBV3-1/TRBV3-2	NA	TRBJ2-1	CASSLRGRRDDNEQFF	TGTGCCAGCAGCCTTCGAGGGCGGCGGGATGACAATGAGCAGTTCTTC
NA	TRBV25-1	NA	TRBJ2-2	CASHPGTNTGELFF	TGTGCCAGCCATCCAGGAACGAACACCGGGGAGCTGTTTTTT
NA	TRBV7-6	NA	TRBJ2-7	CASSFEATSYEQYF	TGTGCCAGCAGCTTTGAGGCCACCTCCTACGAGCAGTACTTC
TRBD2	TRBV7-9	NA	TRBJ2-3	CASRRRAGSYTDTQYF	TGTGCCAGCAGACGTAGAGCGGGAAGCTACACAGATACGCAGTATTTT
TRBD1	TRBV6-1	NA	TRBJ1-1	CASSGRQGATNTEAFF	TGTGCCAGCAGTGGCAGACAGGGGGCAACGAACACTGAAGCTTTCTTT
NA	TRBV7-9	NA	TRBJ2-3	CASSLASGAASQYF	TGTGCCAGCAGCTTAGCGTCTGGGGCAGCCTCCCAGTATTTT
NA	TRBV21-1	NA	TRBJ1-5	CASSKRSDRGEGNQPQHF	TGTGCCAGCAGCAAAAGGAGCGACAGGGGTGAGGGCAATCAGCCCCAGCATTTT
TRBD1	TRBV7-2	NA	TRBJ2-7	CASSLGQRNYEQYF	TGTGCCAGCAGCTTGGGACAGCGAAACTACGAGCAGTACTTC
NA	TRBV7-2	NA	TRBJ1-4	CASSLGRVEKLFF	TGTGCCAGCAGCTTAGGACGGGTTGAAAAACTGTTTTTT
NA	TRBV28	NA	TRBJ2-2	CASSLNFVGPNTGELFF	TGTGCCAGCAGTTTGAATTTTGTGGGGCCGAACACCGGGGAGCTGTTTTTT
NA	TRBV6-6	NA	TRBJ2-1	CASTYSPNEQFF	TGTGCCAGCACATACAGCCCCAATGAGCAGTTCTTC
TRBD1	TRBV10-3	NA	TRBJ2-7	CAISPGQRLLYEQYF	TGTGCCATCAGTCCGGGACAGAGACTCCTCTACGAGCAGTACTTC
TRBD2	TRBV5-4	NA	TRBJ2-2	CASSSAGGFDGELFF	TGTGCCAGCAGCTCGGCGGGGGGATTCGACGGGGAGCTGTTTTTT
NA	TRBV19	NA	TRBJ1-4	CASSILGQGLRKLFF	TGTGCCAGTAGTATTCTCGGGCAGGGCCTTCGCAAACTGTTTTTT
NA	TRBV2	NA	TRBJ1-2	CASSRDGANYGYTF	TGTGCCAGCAGTCGAGACGGAGCTAACTATGGCTACACCTTC
TRBD1	TRBV5-1	few	TRBJ1-1	CASSPNTGGTEAFF	TGCGCCAGCAGCCCTAATACAGGGGGCACTGAAGCTTTCTTT